These 22 T cell receptor beta chains were sequenced from one sample in a study of cytomegalovirus exposure and HLA in healthy donors. PCR primers comprised 60 Vbeta and 13 Jbeta primers. Sequencing used immunoSEQ multiplex PCR; TCRdb keeps in-frame clones, though not all of them. The sample has some 54,000 clones; about three quarters are singletons. Sequencing was carried out using PBMCs. Source of these receptors: a man aged 18 to 35 in good health and CMV-seronegative.

The genes are TRBV7-2 and TRBJ1-1; D perhaps matches TRBD1 (5 bases). Germline CDR1 is SGHTA and CDR2 is FQGNSA. There are 12 residues in the CDR3. V was trimmed by 3 bases and J by 7 bases, leaving 9 bases between them. CDR3 DNA: TGTGCCAGCAGCTTCACAGGACGTGAAGCTTTCTTT. It specifies CASSFTGREAFF.

V is TRBV5-1 and J is TRBJ1-2; weak D call: TRBD1 (5 bases). The CDR3 is 13 amino acids. The V gene lost 0 bases and the J gene lost 6 bases, with 9 bases spanning the gap. CDR1 is SGHRS and CDR2 is YFSETQ in the germline V gene. The CDR3 DNA sequence: TGCGCCAGCAGCTTGGCACAGGCAGATGGCTACACCTTC. It translates to CASSLAQADGYTF.

The rearrangement uses TRBV7-2 and TRBJ2-1; 9 nucleotides align to TRBD2. The CDR3 runs 15 residues. With 4 bases clipped from V and 7 bases from J, the junction kept 8 bases outside the gene matches. Germline loops: CDR1 SGHTA, CDR2 FQGNSA. The CDR3 spells CASSSGGTSPNEQFF. CDR3 coding DNA: TGTGCCAGCAGCTCGGGGGGGACTAGCCCGAATGAGCAGTTCTTC.

This clone was observed a few times. One end of the junction fails to match germline, which may point to a read error. The genes are TRBV5-1 and TRBJ1-2; D gene uncertain. The V gene's germline CDR1 is SGHRS and CDR2 YFSETQ. CDR3 length: 12 amino acids. CDR3 nucleotides: TGCGCCAGCAGCTTGGCCGAGGATAGACTTTACTTC. It yields the protein CASSLAEDRLYF.

CDR3 protein: CATSRGGNQPQHF. The CDR3 coding sequence is TGTGCCACCTCTCGGGGGGGAAATCAGCCCCAGCATTTT. The chain combines TRBV25-1 with TRBJ1-5, with TRBD1 as a possible D gene (5 bases). The germline V and J ends were trimmed by 10 bases and 4 bases, with 14 bases remaining between them. Germline CDR1 MGHDK, CDR2 SYGVNS. The CDR3 has 13 residues.

The rearrangement joins TRBV27 to TRBJ2-7; D perhaps matches TRBD1 (6 bases). The CDR3 is 13 amino acids. Trimming shortened V by 5 bases and J by 9 bases, and 17 bases separated the two germline ends. Germline assignment: CDR1 MNHEY and CDR2 SMNVEV (reference sequence). CDR3 sequence: CASSQQGPGVQYF. The CDR3 DNA reads TGTGCCAGCAGTCAACAGGGACCAGGAGTGCAGTACTTC.

This sequence joins TRBV25-1 and TRBJ2-1; unclear D gene. This CDR3 contains 13 residues. Germline V gene lookup returns CDR1 MGHDK and CDR2 SYGVNS. V lost 4 bases to trimming and J lost 6 bases, with 10 bases between them. CDR3 in DNA: TGTGCCAGCAGTGGGTTCAGTGCCAATGAGCAGTTCTTC. It is translated as CASSGFSANEQFF.

The chain has TRBV28 and TRBJ2-7, with a weak D call TRBD2 (6 bases). The CDR3 loop spans 13 amino acids. With 6 bases removed from V and 1 base from J, the gap between germline ends came to 10 bases. Germline V gene sequence: CDR1 MDHEN, CDR2 SYDVKM. In DNA, the CDR3 is TGTGCCAGCAGCCGGGACTCTTCCTACGAGCAGTACTTC. This encodes CASSRDSSYEQYF. Drawing the rest from reference TRBV28 and TRBJ2-7, the complete variable domain is DVKVTQSSRYLVKRTGEKVFLECVQDMDHENMFWYRQDPGLGLRLIYFSYDVKMKEKGDIPEGYSVSREKKERFSLILESASTNQTSMYLCASSRDSSYEQYFGPGTRLTVT.

The V and J genes are TRBV28 and TRBJ2-7; the D gene is possibly TRBD1 (5 bases). The CDR3 covers 14 residues. The V gene's germline CDR1 is MDHEN and CDR2 SYDVKM. Between the trimmed V and J ends, which lost 3 bases and 4 bases, there was a span of 13 bases. The CDR3 reads CASSFRGRVYEQYF. The CDR3 nucleotides read TGTGCCAGCAGTTTCCGCGGCAGGGTGTACGAGCAGTACTTC.

This chain uses TRBV30 with TRBJ1-6; TRBD1 might be the D (6 bases). V gave up 8 bases and J gave up 7 bases, with 15 bases separating them. Germline lookup yields CDR1 GTSNPN and CDR2 SVGIG (reference sequence). The length of the CDR3 is 13 residues. The CDR3, as DNA: TGTGCCCTAATAACAGGGTTCAATTCACCCCTCCACTTT. The encoded protein is CALITGFNSPLHF. Filled out from reference TRBV30 and TRBJ1-6, the complete variable domain reads SQTIHQWPATLVQPVGSPLSLECTVEGTSNPNLYWYRQAAGRGLQLLFYSVGIGQISSEVPQNLSASRPQDRQFILSSKKLLLSDSGFYLCALITGFNSPLHFGNGTRLTVT.

This clone appeared once. This sequence joins TRBV30 and TRBJ2-2; 8 bases map to TRBD2. The CDR3 is 15 residues long. V lost 2 bases to trimming and J lost 4 bases; unmatched junction nucleotides: 6. Germline lookup yields CDR1 GTSNPN and CDR2 SVGIG (reference sequence). The CDR3 DNA is TGTGCCTGGAGTCCTGGACTAGCCGTCACCGGGGAGCTGTTTTTT. Translating gives CAWSPGLAVTGELFF.

This rearrangement joins TRBV4-3 to TRBJ2-3; TRBD2 matches 13 bases. J lost 6 bases, V lost 4 bases, and 10 bases had no gene match. From germline, CDR1 is LGHNA and CDR2 YSLEER. The CDR3 spans 17 residues. The CDR3 region has the DNA TGCGCCAGCAGCCTCCTACCAGGACTAGCGGGAGCGGATACGCAGTATTTT. Translation gives CASSLLPGLAGADTQYF.

The chain couples TRBV5-4 to TRBJ2-3, with 8 bases identical to TRBD2. The germline gives CDR1 SGHNT, CDR2 YYREEE (reference sequence). CDR3 size: 17 residues. With V trimmed by 1 base and J by 0 bases, 7 bases remained unmatched. Here the CDR3 DNA reads TGTGCCAGCAGCTTGCTGCTAGCGGGTATCAGCACAGATACGCAGTATTTT. Translated: CASSLLLAGISTDTQYF.

The CDR3 loop is CASSKGGTINTEAFF. The CDR3 DNA reads as TGTGCCAGCAGCAAAGGAGGAACCATCAACACTGAAGCTTTCTTT. The rearrangement links TRBV21-1 to TRBJ1-1. TRBV21-1 is a pseudogene. The CDR3 has 15 residues.

Details on this clone: A junction end diverges from the germline sequence, so it may reflect a read error. The chain couples TRBV7-7 to TRBJ2-1; tentatively, D is TRBD2 (6 bases). Germline V CDR1 and CDR2: SSHAT, FNYEAQ (reference sequence). The length of the CDR3 is 16 residues. In DNA, the CDR3 is TGTGCTAGCAGCTTAAGCTTAGCGGCACGGTTCAATGAGCAGTTCTTC. This sequence encodes CASSLSLAARFNEQFF.

The CDR3 sequence: CASSLPGSNYGYTF. CDR3 sequence (DNA): TGTGCCAGCAGTCTACCCGGTTCGAACTATGGCTACACCTTC. This sequence joins TRBV28 and TRBJ1-2; D gene ambiguous. V was shortened by 5 bases and J by 2 bases, with 12 bases between the two germline ends. The germline V gene has CDR1 MDHEN and CDR2 SYDVKM. CDR3 length equals 14 residues.

This chain links TRBV16 with TRBJ2-7; D gene ambiguous. Germline V CDR1 and CDR2: KGHSY, FQNENV. Trimming took 0 bases from V and 3 from J, leaving 6 bases between them. The CDR3 spans 13 residues. CDR3 sequence reads: CASSQSRYYEQYF. Written as DNA, the CDR3 is TGTGCCAGCAGCCAATCTCGCTACTACGAGCAGTACTTC. Full variable domain (outside the CDR3, taken from reference TRBV16 and TRBJ2-7): GEEVAQTPKHLVRGEGQKAKLYCAPIKGHSYVFWYQQVLKNEFKFLISFQNENVFDETGMPKERFSAKCLPNSPCSLEIQATKLEDSAVYFCASSQSRYYEQYFGPGTRLTVT.

J is TRBJ2-3 and V is TRBV19, with a possible D match to TRBD1 (6 bases). Germline CDR1 reads LNHDA; CDR2 reads SQIVND (reference sequence). Trimming shortened V by 11 bases and J by 15 bases, and 24 bases separated the two germline ends. The CDR3 is made up of 12 amino acids. The CDR3: CACGELGTSIYF. DNA of the CDR3: TGTGCCTGCGGTGAATTGGGGACAAGCATCTATTTT.

J is TRBJ2-7 and V is TRBV4-1; D is undetermined. In germline, CDR1 is MGHRA, CDR2 YSYEKL. Trimming pared 1 base from V and 3 bases from J, leaving 7 bases between. The CDR3 runs to 13 residues. CDR3 sequence (DNA): TGCGCCAGCAGCCAAGGGCAGGACTACGAGCAGTACTTC. Protein product: CASSQGQDYEQYF.

This clone was observed a handful of times. V and J are TRBV29-1 and TRBJ2-1; D is unclear. V was cut by 6 bases and J by 3 bases, with 9 bases left in between. CDR1 and CDR2 from the germline V gene are SQVTM and ANQGSEA. The CDR3 is 12 residues long. The CDR3 DNA reads as TGCAGCGTATCGACTTTCTACAATGAGCAGTTCTTC. Amino acids: CSVSTFYNEQFF.

A note on this clone: Other DNA sequences in this specimen translate into the identical CDR3. The chain employs TRBV10-3 and TRBJ1-1, with 8 positions matching TRBD1. CDR3 length: 15 residues. Germline V gene data show CDR1 as ENHRY and CDR2 as SYGVKD. Trimming removed 0 bases from V and 1 base from J; junction bases left unmatched: 1. The CDR3 nucleotides are TGTGCCATCAGTGAGTCCGGGACAGGGAACACTGAAGCTTTCTTT. Translated: CAISESGTGNTEAFF.

The chain is built from TRBV27 and TRBJ2-5, with a possible D match to TRBD1 (8 bases). Germline loops: CDR1 MNHEY, CDR2 SMNVEV (reference sequence). V was shortened by 4 bases and J by 5 bases, with 14 bases between the two germline ends. There are 14 residues in the CDR3. The CDR3 DNA reads as TGTGCCAGCAGTTCACAGGGGGAGGGGGAGACCCAGTACTTC. Its protein is CASSSQGEGETQYF.